This note documents a single TCR beta chain sequence. Germline assignment: CDR1 SGHTA and CDR2 FQGNSA. The length of the CDR3 is 19 residues. Trimming shortened V by 2 bases and J by 2 bases, and 23 bases separated the two germline ends. One entry per CDR3 protein results from TCRdb running MiXCR on the RT-PCR reads. In the table there are 650,000 to 800,000 distinct CDR3 sequences, approximately 15% of which are singletons. The sequence came from a female donor in good health, serving as a healthy control. Sequencing was done on a sample of memory CD4+ T cells from blood. This chain joins TRBV7-2 and TRBJ2-3; D is tentatively TRBD1 or TRBD2 (5 bases each). The CDR3 sequence: CASSLFFARRVGDTDTQYF. The CDR3, as DNA: TGTGCCAGCAGCTTATTTTTTGCGCGACGAGTGGGGGACACAGATACGCAGTATTTT.